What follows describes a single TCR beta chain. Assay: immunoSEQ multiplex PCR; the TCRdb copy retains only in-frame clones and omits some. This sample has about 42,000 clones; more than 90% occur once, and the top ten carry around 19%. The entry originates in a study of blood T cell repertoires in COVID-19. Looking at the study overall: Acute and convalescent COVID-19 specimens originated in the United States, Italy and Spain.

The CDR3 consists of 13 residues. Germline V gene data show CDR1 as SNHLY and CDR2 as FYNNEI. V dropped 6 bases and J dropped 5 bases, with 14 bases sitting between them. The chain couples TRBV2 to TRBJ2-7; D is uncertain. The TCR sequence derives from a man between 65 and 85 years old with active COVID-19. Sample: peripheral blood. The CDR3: CASSYQSYDEQYF. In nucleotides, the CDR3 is TGTGCCAGCAGCTACCAAAGTTACGACGAGCAGTACTTC.